The 21 T cell receptor beta chains below come from one sample, sequenced in a study of cytotoxic CD8 clonotypes in ibrutinib-treated CLL. The assay was immunoSEQ multiplex PCR, and TCRdb's table has in-frame clones only and misses some. The sample holds about 250,000 clones, roughly 74% seen once. The input for sequencing was PBMCs, taken after 24 months of ibrutinib treatment. These TCRs come from a human donor with chronic lymphocytic leukemia.

This chain links TRBV27 with TRBJ2-3; D gene unclear. The V gene lost 5 bases and the J gene lost 4 bases, with 7 bases spanning the gap. There are 12 residues in the CDR3. In germline, CDR1 is MNHEY, CDR2 SMNVEV (reference sequence). CDR3: CASSPLSDTQYF. The DNA of the CDR3 is TGTGCCAGCAGTCCTCTTTCAGATACGCAGTATTTT.

The chain carries TRBV19 and TRBJ1-2; 11 positions match TRBD1. The trim removed 3 bases at V and 6 bases at J, leaving 6 bases unmatched. The CDR3 covers 15 residues. Germline V gene lookup returns CDR1 LNHDA and CDR2 SQIVND (reference sequence). The DNA of the CDR3 is TGTGCCAGTAGTATTTTGGGACAGGGGGTGAATGGCTACACCTTC. Translation gives CASSILGQGVNGYTF.

This clone was seen once. V gene TRBV21-1 combines with J gene TRBJ1-2; TRBD1, as called in the table, went unchecked against the DNA. TRBV21-1 constitutes a pseudogene. The CDR3 extends over 13 amino acids. CDR3 DNA: TGTGCCAGAGGACAGGGGGGAGACTATGGCTACACCTTC. Translating it yields CARGQGGDYGYTF.

This sequence joins TRBV11-2 and TRBJ2-3, with 8 bases matching TRBD2. Germline CDR1 SGHAT, CDR2 FQNNGV. V shed 5 bases, J shed 4 bases, and the junction held 5 bases outside the gene matches. The CDR3 runs to 14 residues. The CDR3 DNA sequence: TGTGCCAGCAGCCCCCAGCGGGAGCCAGATACGCAGTATTTT. This translates into CASSPQREPDTQYF. The complete variable domain, with remaining parts taken from reference TRBV11-2 and TRBJ2-3, reads EAGVAQSPRYKIIEKRQSVAFWCNPISGHATLYWYQQILGQGPKLLIQFQNNGVVDDSQLPKDRFSAERLKGVDSTLKIQPAKLEDSAVYLCASSPQREPDTQYFGPGTRLTVL.

The rearrangement uses TRBV28 and TRBJ2-4; D is uncertain. The germline gives CDR1 MDHEN, CDR2 SYDVKM. With 7 bases removed from V and 9 bases from J, the gap between germline ends came to 10 bases. This CDR3 is built from 11 residues. CDR3 sequence (DNA): TGTGCCAGCAAGGGCTCAGGCATTCAGTACTTC. Its protein is CASKGSGIQYF.

This chain links TRBV5-6 with TRBJ2-1; TRBD2 matches at 9 bases. Looked up from germline, CDR1 is SGHDT and CDR2 is YYEEEE. The CDR3 length is 15 residues. Trimming cost V 1 base and J 4 bases; bases outside gene matches: 3. The CDR3: CASSLRLAAYNEQFF. CDR3 coding DNA: TGTGCCAGCAGCTTGAGACTAGCGGCTTACAATGAGCAGTTCTTC.

This clone has more than one count but fewer than ten. CDR3 amino acids: CASSLTVSGAEAFF. The CDR3 nucleotides read TGTGCCAGCAGTCTTACAGTGTCAGGCGCTGAAGCTTTCTTT. V gene TRBV2 combines with J gene TRBJ1-1; D unclear. The length of the CDR3 is 14 residues. Germline loops: CDR1 SNHLY, CDR2 FYNNEI. V was clipped by 5 bases and J by 6 bases, with 16 bases between them.

The genes are TRBV10-2 and TRBJ2-4; 8 bases are a match to TRBD2. V was pared by 10 bases and J by 11 bases, with 10 bases of the junction left unmatched. CDR3 length: 12 amino acids. The germline V gene has CDR1 WSHSY and CDR2 SAAADI. CDR3: CATGGDFGLQYF. The CDR3 DNA reads TGCGCCACCGGGGGGGACTTTGGGCTTCAGTACTTC.

This chain joins TRBV28 and TRBJ2-7; perhaps TRBD2 as D (5 bases). Looked up from germline, CDR1 is MDHEN and CDR2 is SYDVKM. Trimming removed 6 bases from V and 3 bases from J, with 21 bases in between. This CDR3 contains 16 residues. This chain's CDR3 is CASSLSGMTEGYEQYF. The CDR3 nucleotides read TGTGCCAGCAGCCTTTCGGGGATGACTGAGGGCTACGAGCAGTACTTC. Full variable domain (outside the CDR3, taken from reference TRBV28 and TRBJ2-7): DVKVTQSSRYLVKRTGEKVFLECVQDMDHENMFWYRQDPGLGLRLIYFSYDVKMKEKGDIPEGYSVSREKKERFSLILESASTNQTSMYLCASSLSGMTEGYEQYFGPGTRLTVT.

The chain carries TRBV7-3 and TRBJ1-2; 9 bases line up with TRBD1. CDR1 SGHTA and CDR2 FQGTGA come from the germline V gene. The CDR3 runs to 15 residues. V was clipped by 5 bases and J by 5 bases; unmatched bases: 9. Written as DNA, the CDR3 is TGTGCCAGCAGCCTGACCCGGGACAGGGATTATGGCTACACCTTC. Its protein is CASSLTRDRDYGYTF.

The chain uses TRBV29-1 and TRBJ2-7; D is perhaps TRBD1 or TRBD2 (5 bases each). The V gene's germline CDR1 is SQVTM and CDR2 ANQGSEA. The CDR3 is 13 amino acids. V was shortened by 4 bases and J by 3 bases, with 13 bases between the two germline ends. CDR3 loop: CSVGGYRGYEQYF. The CDR3 bases are TGCAGCGTTGGGGGCTATCGGGGCTACGAGCAGTACTTC.

The chain links TRBV19 to TRBJ1-2; maybe TRBD1 (5 bases). Trimming left V 0 bases short and J 4 bases short, with 6 bases between. This CDR3 has 13 amino acids. Germline V gene data show CDR1 as LNHDA and CDR2 as SQIVND (reference sequence). The CDR3 bases are TGTGCCAGTAGTATAGATAGGGGCTATGGCTACACCTTC. Translation: CASSIDRGYGYTF.

The chain combines TRBV10-3 with TRBJ2-3, with 8 bases lining up with TRBD2. This CDR3 comprises 17 residues. Germline V gene data show CDR1 as ENHRY and CDR2 as SYGVKD. The V and J ends lost 4 bases and 0 bases, in that order; junction bases with no gene match: 9. CDR3 DNA sequence: TGTGCCATCAGTGGCGACGATAGCGGGACTAGCACAGATACGCAGTATTTT. Translating it yields CAISGDDSGTSTDTQYF.

The chain joins TRBV10-3 to TRBJ2-1, with D possibly being TRBD1 (5 bases). The CDR3 length is 14 residues. Germline V lookup: CDR1 ENHRY, CDR2 SYGVKD. Deletions cut 8 bases from V and 5 bases from J, with 16 bases between. In DNA, the CDR3 is TGTGCCATCGCCCCAGGGAACAAAAACAATGAGCAGTTCTTC. This gives the protein CAIAPGNKNNEQFF.

This clone was picked up one time. J is TRBJ1-2 and V is TRBV28, with a weak D call TRBD1 (6 bases). CDR3 length: 14 amino acids. V lost 5 bases and J 7 bases, leaving 17 bases between the germline ends. Germline CDR1 MDHEN, CDR2 SYDVKM. DNA for the CDR3: TGTGCCAGCAGTCTGGAGACGGGGGCGGGTGGCTACACCTTC. Translated: CASSLETGAGGYTF.

This clone was seen once. The rearrangement joins TRBV14 to TRBJ2-7; D possibly matches TRBD1 or TRBD2 (5 bases each). V shed 0 bases and J shed 0 bases, with 15 bases lying between them. There are 17 residues in the CDR3. CDR1 SGHDN and CDR2 FVKESK come from the germline V gene. The CDR3 DNA follows: TGTGCCAGCAGCCAAGACAGAGGTGGGGGTGTCTCCTACGAGCAGTACTTC. Protein: CASSQDRGGGVSYEQYF.

The chain is built from TRBV5-8 and TRBJ2-5; 7 bases map to TRBD1. Germline V gives CDR1 SGHTS, CDR2 YDEGEE. The CDR3 runs to 13 residues. The junction had 2 bases not matched to a gene; V was cut back by 5 bases and J by 1 base. The CDR3 DNA is TGTGCCAGCAGTAACAGGGGCCAAGAGACCCAGTACTTC. Residues: CASSNRGQETQYF.

V gene TRBV4-1 combines with J gene TRBJ2-5; D tentatively reads TRBD1 or TRBD2 (6 bases each). The CDR3 totals 15 residues. Trimming took off 0 bases at V and 5 bases at J, with 13 bases between the two ends. From germline, CDR1 is MGHRA and CDR2 YSYEKL. The CDR3 region is CASSQELGGQETQYF. CDR3 in DNA: TGCGCCAGCAGCCAAGAGCTTGGGGGGCAGGAGACCCAGTACTTC.

The gene calls are TRBV5-5 and TRBJ2-7, with 7 bases fitting TRBD2. V trimming: 4 bases; J trimming: 3 bases; junction bases outside the gene matches: 13. Looked up from germline, CDR1 is SGHKS and CDR2 is YYEKEE (reference sequence). The CDR3 spans 16 residues. DNA for the CDR3: TGTGCCAGCAGCCCTTCAGCGGGGCCCAGATTCTACGAGCAGTACTTC. Translating it yields CASSPSAGPRFYEQYF.

The V gene is TRBV5-1, the J gene TRBJ2-7; 10 nucleotides agree with TRBD1. Germline V gives CDR1 SGHRS, CDR2 YFSETQ. With 0 bases clipped from V and 2 bases from J, the junction kept 2 bases outside the gene matches. The CDR3 loop spans 15 amino acids. CDR3 coding DNA: TGCGCCAGCAGCTTGGGGGACAGGGGCCCCTACGAGCAGTACTTC. Its protein is CASSLGDRGPYEQYF.

The rearrangement uses TRBV7-2 and TRBJ1-1; no clear D. The CDR3 spans 12 residues. V dropped 3 bases and J dropped 10 bases, with 12 bases sitting between them. CDR1 is SGHTA, CDR2 FQGNSA, per germline. In DNA, the CDR3 is TGTGCCAGCAGCTTTGAAAGTCTGGTAGCTTTCTTT. This sequence encodes CASSFESLVAFF.